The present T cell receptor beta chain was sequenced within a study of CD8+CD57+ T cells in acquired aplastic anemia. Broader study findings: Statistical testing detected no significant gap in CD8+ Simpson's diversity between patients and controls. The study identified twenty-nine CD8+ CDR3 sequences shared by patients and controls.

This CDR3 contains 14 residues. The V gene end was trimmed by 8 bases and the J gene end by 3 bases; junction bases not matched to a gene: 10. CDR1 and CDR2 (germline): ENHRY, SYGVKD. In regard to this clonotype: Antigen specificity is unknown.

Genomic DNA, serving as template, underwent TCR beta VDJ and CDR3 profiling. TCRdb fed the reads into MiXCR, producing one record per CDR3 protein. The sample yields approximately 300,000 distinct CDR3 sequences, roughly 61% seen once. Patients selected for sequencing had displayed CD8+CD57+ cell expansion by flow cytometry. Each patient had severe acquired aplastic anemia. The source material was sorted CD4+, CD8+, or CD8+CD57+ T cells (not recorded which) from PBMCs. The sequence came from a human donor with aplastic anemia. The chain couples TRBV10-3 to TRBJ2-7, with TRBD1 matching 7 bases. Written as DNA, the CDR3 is TGTGCCATCGGAACCCGACAGGGCAACTACGAGCAGTACTTC. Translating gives CAIGTRQGNYEQYF.